This T cell receptor beta chain was recorded in a study of T cell repertoires in ileal Crohn's disease. Study overall: Median disease duration was approximately eight years; 35% smoked at surgery. Findings and caveats of the study: Active smokers at surgery had more clonal expansions than non-smokers.

In germline, CDR1 is GTSNPN, CDR2 SVGIG (reference sequence). With 1 base clipped from V and 7 bases from J, the junction kept 3 bases outside the gene matches. The CDR3 has 14 amino acids. Clones were read by immunoSEQ multiplex PCR, and TCRdb kept only the in-frame ones, dropping some. The sample shows some 5,100 clones, 87% of them seen only once. Points on this clone: Its antigen remains unidentified.

V is TRBV30 and J is TRBJ2-5; 13 bases fit TRBD2. This sequence originates from an adult with Crohn's disease. The specimen sequenced was ileal tissue. CDR3 sequence (DNA): TGTGCCTGGAGTGGACTAGCGGGGGGAAGGACCCAGTACTTC. It is translated as CAWSGLAGGRTQYF.